Reported below is one T cell receptor (beta chain). Which antigen it targets is not known. Base qualities are missing; no much larger clone stands one base away. This sample stems from a study of control samples from healthy donors and cancer patients (dated by TCRdb to 2019 to 2021). V is pared back by 0 bases and J by 7 bases, with 16 bases lying between the germline termini. Looking up the germline V gene yields CDR1 LGHNA and CDR2 YSLEER. Reading from cysteine to phenylalanine, the CDR3 counts 17 amino acids. The sequence is cut down to CDR3 DNA, 51 bases in frame from base 1. Libraries came from the immunoSEQ multiplex PCR assay. The table was pulled from immuneACCESS by TCRdb, which kept in-frame rearrangements only. Such tables lose some clones; where checked, under half of the loss comes from unresolved V genes, and the rest has no known cause. This sample is represented by about 120,000 clones; approximately 88% of them were singletons. Around 3.3% of the sample lies in the top ten.

Sequenced material: blood. This TCR was recovered from a middle-aged man in good health. The V gene is TRBV4-3 and the J gene is TRBJ1-6; the D region possibly corresponds to TRBD1 (5 bases align). The DNA sequence follows: TGCGCCAGCAGCCAAGATCCCGCCGGGACGGAAAATTCACCCCTCCACTTT. Its amino acids are CASSQDPAGTENSPLHF.